This T cell receptor (beta chain) was identified during a study of PD-1 blockade in classical Hodgkin lymphoma. In germline, CDR1 is SGHRS, CDR2 YFSETQ. The germline V and J ends were trimmed by 0 bases and 4 bases, with 14 bases remaining between them. The CDR3 is 15 residues long. The time point is: cycle 4 day 1 (C4D1), after more than five weeks of nivolumab. Relapses following autologous stem cell transplantation were seen in all patients, with brentuximab vedotin exposure varying. Clones were read by immunoSEQ multiplex PCR, and TCRdb kept only the in-frame ones, dropping some. The table includes about 24,000 clones, around 84% detected once. Study-wide results and limits: In CD4+ cells, TCR diversity went up significantly by C4D1, but in CD8+ cells it did not.

Details on this clone: Its matching antigen is unknown.

The chain recombines TRBV5-1 with TRBJ2-7; D not certain. The TCR sequence derives from a human donor with classical Hodgkin lymphoma. The specimen comprised peripheral blood mononuclear cells (PBMCs), sampled before the fourth cycle of nivolumab. This CDR3 is CASSLGLDFLYEQYF. The CDR3 region has the DNA TGCGCCAGCAGCTTGGGACTTGACTTTCTGTACGAGCAGTACTTC.